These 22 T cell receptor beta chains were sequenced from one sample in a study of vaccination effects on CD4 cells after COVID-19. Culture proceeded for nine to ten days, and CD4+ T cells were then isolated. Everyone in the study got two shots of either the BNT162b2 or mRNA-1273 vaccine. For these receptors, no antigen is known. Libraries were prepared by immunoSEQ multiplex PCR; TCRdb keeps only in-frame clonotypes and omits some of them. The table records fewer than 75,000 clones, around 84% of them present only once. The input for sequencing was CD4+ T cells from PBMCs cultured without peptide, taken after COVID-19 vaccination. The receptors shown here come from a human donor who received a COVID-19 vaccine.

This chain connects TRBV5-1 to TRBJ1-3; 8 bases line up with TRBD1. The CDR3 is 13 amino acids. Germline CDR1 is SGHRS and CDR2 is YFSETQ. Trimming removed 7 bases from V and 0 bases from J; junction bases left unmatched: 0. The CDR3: CASQGASGNTIYF. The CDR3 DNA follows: TGCGCCAGCCAGGGGGCCTCTGGAAACACCATATATTTT.

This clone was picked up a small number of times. The chain's CDR3 is CASSEAPSAVRSPLHF. DNA for the CDR3: TGTGCCAGCAGTGAAGCCCCTTCCGCCGTGAGATCACCCCTCCACTTT. V is TRBV6-1 and J is TRBJ1-6; no clear D. CDR3 length: 16 residues. The V end lost 0 bases, the J end lost 10 bases, and 16 bases lay between the germline ends. CDR1 is MNHNS, CDR2 SASEGT, per germline.

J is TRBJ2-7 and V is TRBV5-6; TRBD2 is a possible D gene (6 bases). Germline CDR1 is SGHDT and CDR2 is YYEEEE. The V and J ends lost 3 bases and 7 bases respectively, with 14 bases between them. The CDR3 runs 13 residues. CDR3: CASSSGPREEQYF. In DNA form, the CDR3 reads TGTGCCAGCAGCTCAGGTCCCCGGGAGGAGCAGTACTTC.

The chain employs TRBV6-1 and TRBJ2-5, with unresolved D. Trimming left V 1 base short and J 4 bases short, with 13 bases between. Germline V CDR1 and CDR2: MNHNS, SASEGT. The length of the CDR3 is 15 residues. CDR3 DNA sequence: TGTGCCAGCAGTGAAGGGGGTGCCCTTGGAGAGACCCAGTACTTC. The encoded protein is CASSEGGALGETQYF.

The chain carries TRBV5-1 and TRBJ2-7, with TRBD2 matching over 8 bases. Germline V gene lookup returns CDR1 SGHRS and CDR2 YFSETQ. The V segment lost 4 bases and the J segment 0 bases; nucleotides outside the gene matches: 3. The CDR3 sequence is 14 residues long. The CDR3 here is CASSVTSVSYEQYF. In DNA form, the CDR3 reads TGCGCCAGCAGCGTGACTAGCGTCTCCTACGAGCAGTACTTC.

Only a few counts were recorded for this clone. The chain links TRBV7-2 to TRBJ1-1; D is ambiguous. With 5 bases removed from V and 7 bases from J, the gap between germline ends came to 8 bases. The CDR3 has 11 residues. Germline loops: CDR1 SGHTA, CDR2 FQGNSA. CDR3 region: CASSRAVEAFF. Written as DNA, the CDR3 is TGTGCCAGCAGCCGGGCAGTTGAAGCTTTCTTT.

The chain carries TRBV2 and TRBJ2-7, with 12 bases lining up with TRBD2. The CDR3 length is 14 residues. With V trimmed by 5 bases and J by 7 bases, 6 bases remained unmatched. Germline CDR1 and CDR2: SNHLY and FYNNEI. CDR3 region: CASSPTSGRGEQYF. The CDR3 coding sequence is TGTGCCAGCAGTCCGACTAGCGGGAGAGGGGAGCAGTACTTC. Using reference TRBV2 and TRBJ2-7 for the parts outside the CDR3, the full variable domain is EPEVTQTPSHQVTQMGQEVILRCVPISNHLYFYWYRQILGQKVEFLVSFYNNEISEKSEIFDDQFSVERPDGSNFTLKIRSTKLEDSAMYFCASSPTSGRGEQYFGPGTRLTVT.

As DNA, the CDR3 is TGTGCCAGCTCACCAGCGGGAAGTGGAAACACCATATATTTT. Translated, it gives CASSPAGSGNTIYF. V is TRBV18 and J is TRBJ1-3; D ambiguous. V lost 2 bases and J lost 3, with 8 bases in between. Germline values: CDR1 KGHSH, CDR2 LQKENI. CDR3 length: 14 residues.

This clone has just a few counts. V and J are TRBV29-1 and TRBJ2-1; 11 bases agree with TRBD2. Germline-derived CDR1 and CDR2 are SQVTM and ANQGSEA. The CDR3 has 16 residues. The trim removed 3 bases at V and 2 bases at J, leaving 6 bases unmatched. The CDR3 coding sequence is TGCAGCGTTGATTCCACTAGCGGGGGTACCTACAATGAGCAGTTCTTC. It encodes CSVDSTSGGTYNEQFF.

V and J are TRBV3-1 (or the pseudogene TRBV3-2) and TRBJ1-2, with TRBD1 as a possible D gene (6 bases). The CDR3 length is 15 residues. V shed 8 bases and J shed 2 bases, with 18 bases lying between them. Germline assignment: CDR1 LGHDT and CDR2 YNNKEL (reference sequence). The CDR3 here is CASHPSGAGNYGYTF. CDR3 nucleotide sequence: TGTGCCAGCCACCCATCGGGGGCAGGAAACTATGGCTACACCTTC.

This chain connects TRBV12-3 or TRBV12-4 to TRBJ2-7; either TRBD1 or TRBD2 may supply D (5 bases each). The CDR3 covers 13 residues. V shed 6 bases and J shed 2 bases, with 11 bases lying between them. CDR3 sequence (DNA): TGTGCCAGCAGCGCCGGGACCCCCTACGAGCAGTACTTC. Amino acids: CASSAGTPYEQYF.

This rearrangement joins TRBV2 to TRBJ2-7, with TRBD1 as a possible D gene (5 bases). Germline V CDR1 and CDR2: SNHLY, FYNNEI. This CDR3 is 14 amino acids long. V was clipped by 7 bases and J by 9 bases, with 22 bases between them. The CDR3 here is CASKLSGQGLVQYF. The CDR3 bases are TGTGCCAGCAAACTCTCAGGGCAGGGCCTAGTGCAGTACTTC.

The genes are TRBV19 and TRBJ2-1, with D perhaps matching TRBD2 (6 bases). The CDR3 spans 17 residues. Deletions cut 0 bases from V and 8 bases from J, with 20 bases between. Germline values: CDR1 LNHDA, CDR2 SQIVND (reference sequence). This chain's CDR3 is CASSIELAGGFRDEQFF. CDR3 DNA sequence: TGTGCCAGTAGTATAGAATTAGCTGGGGGGTTTAGGGATGAGCAGTTCTTC.

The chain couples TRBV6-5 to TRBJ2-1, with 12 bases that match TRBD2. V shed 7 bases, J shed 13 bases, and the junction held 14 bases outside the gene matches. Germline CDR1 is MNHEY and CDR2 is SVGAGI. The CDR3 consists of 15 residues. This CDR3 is CASTPLASGRANQFF. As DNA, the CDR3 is TGTGCCAGCACCCCGTTGGCTAGCGGGAGGGCGAATCAGTTCTTC.

CDR3 sequence (DNA): TGTGCCACCAGCAAACAGGGGGGCGCCAAAAACATTCAGTACTTC. This gives the protein CATSKQGGAKNIQYF. V is TRBV15 and J is TRBJ2-4; 8 bases agree with TRBD1. V was clipped by 4 bases and J by 1 base; unmatched bases: 3. Germline V lookup: CDR1 LNHNV, CDR2 YYDKDF (reference sequence). The CDR3 length is 15 residues.

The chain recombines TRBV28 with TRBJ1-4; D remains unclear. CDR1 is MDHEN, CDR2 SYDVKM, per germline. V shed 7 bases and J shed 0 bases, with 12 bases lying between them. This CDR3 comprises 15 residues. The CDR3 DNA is TGTGCCAGCAAGGCAGGCCATGCAACTAATGAAAAACTGTTTTTT. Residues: CASKAGHATNEKLFF.

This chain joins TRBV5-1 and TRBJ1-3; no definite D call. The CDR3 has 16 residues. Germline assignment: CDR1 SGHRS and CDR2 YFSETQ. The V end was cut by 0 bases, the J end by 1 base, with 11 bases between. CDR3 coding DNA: TGCGCCAGCAGCTTGGTTCCGGCCCAGTCTGGAAACACCATATATTTT. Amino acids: CASSLVPAQSGNTIYF.

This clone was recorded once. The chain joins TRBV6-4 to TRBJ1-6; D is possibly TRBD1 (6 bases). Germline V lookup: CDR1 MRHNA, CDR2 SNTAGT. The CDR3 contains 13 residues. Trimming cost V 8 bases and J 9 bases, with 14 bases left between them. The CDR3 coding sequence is TGTGCCAGCTCGGACAGTCTGACTTCACCCCTCCACTTT. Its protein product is CASSDSLTSPLHF.

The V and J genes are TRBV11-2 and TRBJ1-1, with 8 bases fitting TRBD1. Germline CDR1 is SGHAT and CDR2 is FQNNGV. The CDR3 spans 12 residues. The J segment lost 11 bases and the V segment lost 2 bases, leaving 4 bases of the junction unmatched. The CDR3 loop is CASSLQGAGAFF. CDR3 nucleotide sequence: TGTGCCAGCAGCTTACAGGGGGCGGGGGCTTTCTTT.

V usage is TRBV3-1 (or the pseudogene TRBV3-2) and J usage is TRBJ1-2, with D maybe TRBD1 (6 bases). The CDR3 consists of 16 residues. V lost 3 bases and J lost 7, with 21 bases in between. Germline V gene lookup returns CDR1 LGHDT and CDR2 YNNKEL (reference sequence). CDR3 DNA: TGTGCCAGCAGCCAGTCAGCGGGGGGGGCGCTCAGTGGCTACACCTTC. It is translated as CASSQSAGGALSGYTF.

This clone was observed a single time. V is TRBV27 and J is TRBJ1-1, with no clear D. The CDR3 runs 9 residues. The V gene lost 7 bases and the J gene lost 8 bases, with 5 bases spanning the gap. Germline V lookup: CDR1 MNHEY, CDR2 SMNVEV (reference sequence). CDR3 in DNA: TGTGCCAGCATCCCGGAAGCTTTCTTT. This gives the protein CASIPEAFF.

CDR3 nucleotides: TGTGCCTGGAGCCAGCCCTGGGGCTCTGGGGCCAACGTCCTGACTTTC. Residues: CAWSQPWGSGANVLTF. V and J are TRBV30 and TRBJ2-6; D remains unclear. Trimming removed 3 bases from V and 0 bases from J, with 12 bases in between. Germline V lookup: CDR1 GTSNPN, CDR2 SVGIG (reference sequence). The CDR3 loop spans 16 amino acids. Filled out from reference TRBV30 and TRBJ2-6, the complete variable domain reads SQTIHQWPATLVQPVGSPLSLECTVEGTSNPNLYWYRQAAGRGLQLLFYSVGIGQISSEVPQNLSASRPQDRQFILSSKKLLLSDSGFYLCAWSQPWGSGANVLTFGAGSRLTVL.